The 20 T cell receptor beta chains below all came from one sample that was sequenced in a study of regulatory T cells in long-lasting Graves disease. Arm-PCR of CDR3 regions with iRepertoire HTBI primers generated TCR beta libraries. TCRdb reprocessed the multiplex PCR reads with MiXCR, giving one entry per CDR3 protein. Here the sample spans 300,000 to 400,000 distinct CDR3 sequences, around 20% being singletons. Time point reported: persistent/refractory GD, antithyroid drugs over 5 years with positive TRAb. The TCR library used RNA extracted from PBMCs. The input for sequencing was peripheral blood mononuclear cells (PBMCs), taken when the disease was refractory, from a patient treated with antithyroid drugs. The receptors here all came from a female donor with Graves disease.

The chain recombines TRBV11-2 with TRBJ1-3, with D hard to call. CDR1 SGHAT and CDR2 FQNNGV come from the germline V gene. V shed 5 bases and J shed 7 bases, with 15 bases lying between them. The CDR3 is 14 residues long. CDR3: CASSRITRMNTIYF. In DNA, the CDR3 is TGTGCCAGCAGCCGAATCACGCGGATGAACACCATATATTTT. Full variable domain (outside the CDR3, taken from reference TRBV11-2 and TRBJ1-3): EAGVAQSPRYKIIEKRQSVAFWCNPISGHATLYWYQQILGQGPKLLIQFQNNGVVDDSQLPKDRFSAERLKGVDSTLKIQPAKLEDSAVYLCASSRITRMNTIYFGEGSWLTVV.

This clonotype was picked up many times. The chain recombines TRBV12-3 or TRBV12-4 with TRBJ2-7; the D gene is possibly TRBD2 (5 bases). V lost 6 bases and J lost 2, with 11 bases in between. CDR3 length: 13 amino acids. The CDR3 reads CASSYWGAYEQYF. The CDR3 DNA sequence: TGTGCCAGCAGCTATTGGGGAGCCTACGAGCAGTACTTC.

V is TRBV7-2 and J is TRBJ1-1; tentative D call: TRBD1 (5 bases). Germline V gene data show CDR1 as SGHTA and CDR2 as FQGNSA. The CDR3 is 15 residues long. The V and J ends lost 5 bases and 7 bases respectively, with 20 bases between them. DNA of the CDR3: TGTGCCAGCAGCCCCTGGGGGGGGGGGTCCAATGAAGCTTTCTTT. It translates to CASSPWGGGSNEAFF.

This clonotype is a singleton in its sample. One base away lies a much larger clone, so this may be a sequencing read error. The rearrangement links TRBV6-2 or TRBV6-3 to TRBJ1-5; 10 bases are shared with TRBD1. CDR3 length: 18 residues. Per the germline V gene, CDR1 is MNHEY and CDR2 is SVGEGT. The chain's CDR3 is CANSLPPTDRGQGQPQHF. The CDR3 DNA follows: TGTGCCAACAGTTTACCCCCTACTGACAGGGGGCAGGGTCAGCCCCAGCATTTT.

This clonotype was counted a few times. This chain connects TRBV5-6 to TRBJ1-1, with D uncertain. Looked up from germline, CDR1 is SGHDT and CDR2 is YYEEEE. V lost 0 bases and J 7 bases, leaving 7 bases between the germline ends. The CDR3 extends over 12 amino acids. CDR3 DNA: TGTGCCAGCAGCTTGGGGCTTCTTGAAGCTTTCTTT. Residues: CASSLGLLEAFF. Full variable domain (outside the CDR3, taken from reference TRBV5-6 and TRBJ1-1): DAGVTQSPTHLIKTRGQQVTLRCSPKSGHDTVSWYQQALGQGPQFIFQYYEEEERQRGNFPDRFSGHQFPNYSSELNVNALLLGDSALYLCASSLGLLEAFFGQGTRLTVV.

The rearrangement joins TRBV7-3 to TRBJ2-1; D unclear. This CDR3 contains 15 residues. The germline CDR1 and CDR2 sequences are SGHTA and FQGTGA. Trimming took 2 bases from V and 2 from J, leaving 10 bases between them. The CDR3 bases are TGTGCCAGCAGCTTACGTTTAAGACCCTACAATGAGCAGTTCTTC. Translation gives CASSLRLRPYNEQFF.

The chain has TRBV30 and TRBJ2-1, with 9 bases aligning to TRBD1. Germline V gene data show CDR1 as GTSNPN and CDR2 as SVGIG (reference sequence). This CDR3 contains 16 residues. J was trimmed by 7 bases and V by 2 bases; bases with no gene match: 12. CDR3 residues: CAWSLTGTGFWNEQFF. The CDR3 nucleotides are TGTGCCTGGAGTTTAACCGGGACAGGGTTTTGGAATGAGCAGTTCTTC.

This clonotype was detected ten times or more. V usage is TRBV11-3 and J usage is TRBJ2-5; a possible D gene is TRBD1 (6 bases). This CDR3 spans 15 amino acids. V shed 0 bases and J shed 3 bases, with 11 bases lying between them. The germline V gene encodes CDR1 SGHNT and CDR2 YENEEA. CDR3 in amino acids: CASSLEGTPEETQYF. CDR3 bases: TGTGCCAGCAGCTTAGAGGGGACACCAGAAGAGACCCAGTACTTC.

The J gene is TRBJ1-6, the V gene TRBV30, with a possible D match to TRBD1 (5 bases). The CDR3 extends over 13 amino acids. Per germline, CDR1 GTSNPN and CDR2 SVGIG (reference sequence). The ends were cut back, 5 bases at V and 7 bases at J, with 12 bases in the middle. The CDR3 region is CAWSGFSNSPLHF. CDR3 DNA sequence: TGTGCCTGGTCAGGGTTCTCCAATTCACCCCTCCACTTT.

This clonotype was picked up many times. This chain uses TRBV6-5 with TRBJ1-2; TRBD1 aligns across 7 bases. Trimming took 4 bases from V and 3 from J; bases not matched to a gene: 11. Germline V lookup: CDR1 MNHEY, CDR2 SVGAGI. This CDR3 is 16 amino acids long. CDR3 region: CASSWLRGELYYGYTF. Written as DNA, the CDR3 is TGTGCCAGCAGTTGGCTCAGGGGGGAGCTCTACTATGGCTACACCTTC.

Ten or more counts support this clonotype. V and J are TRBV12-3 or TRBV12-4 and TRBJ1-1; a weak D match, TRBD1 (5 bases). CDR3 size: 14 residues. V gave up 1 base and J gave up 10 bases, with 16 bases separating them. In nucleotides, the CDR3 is TGTGCCAGCAGTTTAGACGTACTCTCAAGGGGAGCTTTCTTT. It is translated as CASSLDVLSRGAFF.

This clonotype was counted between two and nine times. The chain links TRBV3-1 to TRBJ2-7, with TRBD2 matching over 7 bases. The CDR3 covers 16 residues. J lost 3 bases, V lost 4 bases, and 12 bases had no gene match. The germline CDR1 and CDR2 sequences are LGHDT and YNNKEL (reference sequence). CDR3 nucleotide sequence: TGTGCCAGCAGCCCCAAGCGACTAGCATGGGGCTACGAGCAGTACTTC. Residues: CASSPKRLAWGYEQYF.

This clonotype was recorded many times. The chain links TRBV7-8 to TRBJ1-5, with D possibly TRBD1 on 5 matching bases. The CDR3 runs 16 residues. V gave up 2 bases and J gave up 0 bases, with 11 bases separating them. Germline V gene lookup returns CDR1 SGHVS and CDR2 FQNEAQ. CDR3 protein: CASSLQGHYSNQPQHF. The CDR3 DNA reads TGTGCCAGCAGCTTACAGGGCCATTATAGCAATCAGCCCCAGCATTTT.

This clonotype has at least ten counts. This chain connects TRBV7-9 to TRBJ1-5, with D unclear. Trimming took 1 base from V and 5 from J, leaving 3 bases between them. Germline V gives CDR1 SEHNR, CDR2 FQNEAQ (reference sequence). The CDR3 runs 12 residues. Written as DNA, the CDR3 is TGTGCCAGCAGCTTAGATCATCAGCCCCAGCATTTT. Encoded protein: CASSLDHQPQHF.

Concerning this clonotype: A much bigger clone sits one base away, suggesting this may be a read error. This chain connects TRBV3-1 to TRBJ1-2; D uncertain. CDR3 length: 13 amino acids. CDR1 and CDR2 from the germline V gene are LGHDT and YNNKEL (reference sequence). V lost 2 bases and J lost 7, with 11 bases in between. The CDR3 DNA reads TGTGCCAGCAGCCAATTAGCGGACCTTGGCTACACCTTC. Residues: CASSQLADLGYTF.

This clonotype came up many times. The CDR3 sequence is CASSLGTGAVETQYF. As DNA, the CDR3 is TGTGCCAGCAGCTTAGGGACAGGAGCGGTAGAGACCCAGTACTTC. V and J are TRBV11-2 and TRBJ2-5; 7 bases agree with TRBD1. The CDR3 consists of 15 residues. Germline lookup yields CDR1 SGHAT and CDR2 FQNNGV. With V trimmed by 1 base and J by 4 bases, 6 bases remained unmatched.

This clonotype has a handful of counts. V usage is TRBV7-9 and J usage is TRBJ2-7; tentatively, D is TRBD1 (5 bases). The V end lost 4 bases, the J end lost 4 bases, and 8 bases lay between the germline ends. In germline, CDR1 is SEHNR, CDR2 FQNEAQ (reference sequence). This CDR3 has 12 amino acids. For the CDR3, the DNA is TGTGCCAGCAGCTCACAGGAATACGAGCAGTACTTC. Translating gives CASSSQEYEQYF.

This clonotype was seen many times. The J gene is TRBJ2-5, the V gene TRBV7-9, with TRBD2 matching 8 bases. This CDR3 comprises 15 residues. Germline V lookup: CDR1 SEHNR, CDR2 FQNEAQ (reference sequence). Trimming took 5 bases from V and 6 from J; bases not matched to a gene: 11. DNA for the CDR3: TGTGCCAGCAGCCCCGGTCAGCGGGGGTCGAAGACCCAGTACTTC. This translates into CASSPGQRGSKTQYF.

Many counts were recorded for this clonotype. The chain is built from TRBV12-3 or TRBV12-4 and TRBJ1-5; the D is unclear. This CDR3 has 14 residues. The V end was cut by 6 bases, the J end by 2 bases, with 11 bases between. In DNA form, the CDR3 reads TGTGCCAGCAGCAAGGGAATGGGCAATCAGCCCCAGCATTTT. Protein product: CASSKGMGNQPQHF.

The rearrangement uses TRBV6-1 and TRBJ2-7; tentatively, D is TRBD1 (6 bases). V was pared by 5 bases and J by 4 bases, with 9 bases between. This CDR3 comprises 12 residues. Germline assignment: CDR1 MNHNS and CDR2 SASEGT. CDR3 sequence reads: CASSHQGYEQYF. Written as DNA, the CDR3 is TGTGCCAGCAGTCATCAGGGGTACGAGCAGTACTTC.